The 25 T cell receptor beta chains in this list originate from one sample, sequenced in a study of vaccination effects on CD4 cells after COVID-19. At the end of about ten days of culture, CD4+ T cells were isolated. Method: immunoSEQ multiplex PCR; TCRdb's copy keeps in-frame clones and lacks some. The sample shows some 40,000 clones, 60% to 75% of them seen only once. These receptors are not linked to any known antigen. The sequencing used CD4+ T cells from PBMCs cultured without peptide, collected before COVID-19 vaccination. The receptors come from a human donor who received a COVID-19 vaccine.

The chain couples TRBV9 to TRBJ2-2; D is unresolved. CDR1 and CDR2 from the germline V gene are SGDLS and YYNGEE. The CDR3 has 12 amino acids. V was cut by 0 bases and J by 7 bases, with 4 bases left in between. The CDR3: CASSVVGGELFF. The CDR3 DNA reads as TGTGCCAGCAGCGTAGTGGGCGGGGAGCTGTTTTTT.

The chain recombines TRBV5-6 with TRBJ2-7; D possibly corresponds to TRBD1 (5 bases). CDR3 length: 15 amino acids. Deletions cut 2 bases from V and 4 bases from J, with 16 bases between. Germline CDR1 SGHDT, CDR2 YYEEEE. This CDR3 reads CASSFYGRVMYEQYF. The CDR3 nucleotides read TGTGCCAGCAGCTTTTACGGCAGGGTAATGTACGAGCAGTACTTC.

The chain carries TRBV2 and TRBJ2-3, with D maybe TRBD1 (6 bases). Trimming took off 4 bases at V and 4 bases at J, with 12 bases between the two ends. The CDR3 totals 14 residues. Germline CDR1 SNHLY, CDR2 FYNNEI. CDR3 in amino acids: CASSVRGTADTQYF. CDR3 nucleotide sequence: TGTGCCAGCAGTGTAAGGGGGACCGCAGATACGCAGTATTTT.

A few counts support this clone. The chain couples TRBV5-4 to TRBJ2-5; 9 bases match TRBD1. The CDR3 spans 15 residues. V shed 3 bases and J 3 bases; nucleotides not matched to a gene: 6. CDR1 is SGHNT, CDR2 YYREEE, per germline (reference sequence). The CDR3 region is CASSSPGQGEETQYF. The CDR3 DNA reads TGTGCCAGCAGCTCACCGGGACAGGGAGAAGAGACCCAGTACTTC.

The rearrangement uses TRBV2 and TRBJ2-7, with 12 nucleotides matching TRBD2. J was trimmed by 6 bases and V by 7 bases; bases with no gene match: 4. Germline V gene data show CDR1 as SNHLY and CDR2 as FYNNEI. CDR3 size: 13 residues. The chain's CDR3 is CASILAGGLEQYF. DNA for the CDR3: TGTGCCAGCATACTAGCGGGGGGCCTCGAGCAGTACTTC.

The chain is built from TRBV5-1 and TRBJ2-7; weak D call: TRBD1 (6 bases). The CDR3 spans 14 residues. The germline V and J ends were trimmed by 7 bases and 3 bases, with 17 bases remaining between them. Germline values: CDR1 SGHRS, CDR2 YFSETQ. The CDR3 reads CASGTDRLGYEQYF. CDR3 DNA: TGCGCCAGCGGTACCGACAGGCTTGGCTACGAGCAGTACTTC. Full variable domain (missing parts from reference TRBV5-1 and TRBJ2-7): KAGVTQTPRYLIKTRGQQVTLSCSPISGHRSVSWYQQTPGQGLQFLFEYFSETQRNKGNFPGRFSGRQFSNSRSEMNVSTLELGDSALYLCASGTDRLGYEQYFGPGTRLTVT.

This chain connects TRBV18 to TRBJ1-2; the D is unclear. Trimming stripped 2 bases from V and 0 bases from J, with 7 bases between. The germline CDR1 and CDR2 sequences are KGHSH and LQKENI. CDR3 size: 14 residues. In DNA, the CDR3 is TGTGCCAGCTCACCATCGCCCACTAACTATGGCTACACCTTC. Protein sequence: CASSPSPTNYGYTF. The full variable domain, its missing parts supplied by reference TRBV18 and TRBJ1-2, is NAGVMQNPRHLVRRRGQEARLRCSPMKGHSHVYWYRQLPEEGLKFMVYLQKENIIDESGMPKERFSAEFPKEGPSILRIQQVVRGDSAAYFCASSPSPTNYGYTFGSGTRLTVV.

The genes are TRBV5-8 and TRBJ1-5; D gene unclear. In germline, CDR1 is SGHTS, CDR2 YDEGEE. The CDR3 is made up of 17 amino acids. V gave up 3 bases and J gave up 2 bases, with 18 bases separating them. The CDR3 sequence is CASSSRQAGLRNQPQHF. The CDR3 region has the DNA TGTGCCAGCAGCTCCCGGCAGGCGGGTCTTCGCAATCAGCCCCAGCATTTT.

The sample holds a few counts of this clone. This chain links TRBV28 with TRBJ1-1, with 10 positions matching TRBD1. This CDR3 spans 14 amino acids. Looked up from germline, CDR1 is MDHEN and CDR2 is SYDVKM. The V gene end was trimmed by 6 bases and the J gene end by 3 bases; junction bases not matched to a gene: 4. CDR3 coding DNA: TGTGCCAGCAGGGACAGGGGGAAGGACACTGAAGCTTTCTTT. It specifies CASRDRGKDTEAFF.

There are a few counts of this clone. The chain employs TRBV5-1 and TRBJ1-1; 9 bases match TRBD1. Germline CDR1 and CDR2: SGHRS and YFSETQ. Trimming cost V 3 bases and J 4 bases; bases outside gene matches: 4. CDR3 length equals 14 residues. The DNA for the CDR3 is TGCGCCAGCAGCTCCCGACAGGGGGGCACTGAAGCTTTCTTT. Translation: CASSSRQGGTEAFF.

The chain links TRBV19 to TRBJ1-5; D remains unclear. This CDR3 comprises 16 residues. Per germline, CDR1 LNHDA and CDR2 SQIVND (reference sequence). The V and J ends lost 3 bases and 2 bases respectively, with 14 bases between them. The CDR3 nucleotides read TGTGCCAGTAGTATGTGGGCCCCGATGGGCAATCAGCCCCAGCATTTT. It yields the protein CASSMWAPMGNQPQHF.

The chain uses TRBV2 and TRBJ2-7, with 9 bases identical to TRBD1. The CDR3 spans 14 residues. Trimming cost V 7 bases and J 1 base; bases outside gene matches: 5. Looked up from germline, CDR1 is SNHLY and CDR2 is FYNNEI. CDR3 amino acids: CASISGTGSYEQYF. CDR3 in DNA: TGTGCCAGCATCTCCGGGACAGGGTCCTACGAGCAGTACTTC.

V and J are TRBV27 and TRBJ1-2; 7 bases fit TRBD1. V lost 7 bases and J lost 4; bases outside the gene matches: 3. Germline CDR1 MNHEY, CDR2 SMNVEV (reference sequence). This CDR3 region has 12 residues. Here the CDR3 reads CASKGQSYGYTF. DNA for the CDR3: TGTGCCAGCAAGGGACAGTCCTATGGCTACACCTTC.

The chain carries TRBV18 and TRBJ2-7; 8 bases map to TRBD1. Germline trimming cut 6 bases from V and 3 bases from J; bases unmatched to any gene: 10. The CDR3 length is 15 residues. From germline, CDR1 is KGHSH and CDR2 LQKENI. CDR3 bases: TGTGCCAGCTCTCGGGCCGGGACAGGACTCTACGAGCAGTACTTC. Protein sequence: CASSRAGTGLYEQYF.

This rearrangement joins TRBV5-4 to TRBJ2-3; the match to TRBD1 covers 9 bases. Germline lookup yields CDR1 SGHNT and CDR2 YYREEE (reference sequence). This CDR3 is built from 15 residues. Unmatched junction bases numbered 9, after V lost 6 bases and J lost 4 bases. CDR3 coding DNA: TGTGCCAGCAAGGCTGGACAGGGGACCCCAGATACGCAGTATTTT. This sequence encodes CASKAGQGTPDTQYF. Complete variable domain (other parts from reference TRBV5-4 and TRBJ2-3): ETGVTQSPTHLIKTRGQQVTLRCSSQSGHNTVSWYQQALGQGPQFIFQYYREEENGRGNFPPRFSGLQFPNYSSELNVNALELDDSALYLCASKAGQGTPDTQYFGPGTRLTVL.

The rearrangement joins TRBV7-2 to TRBJ2-3; tentative D call: TRBD2 (6 bases). The V end lost 5 bases, the J end lost 2 bases, and 11 bases lay between the germline ends. Germline V gene lookup returns CDR1 SGHTA and CDR2 FQGNSA. The CDR3 is 14 residues long. The CDR3 coding sequence is TGTGCCAGCAGCCAGGGACTCTACACAGATACGCAGTATTTT. Encoded protein: CASSQGLYTDTQYF.

The chain combines TRBV7-8 with TRBJ1-5; D gene ambiguous. In germline, CDR1 is SGHVS, CDR2 FQNEAQ. The CDR3 spans 15 residues. Trimming left V 3 bases short and J 0 bases short, with 9 bases between. CDR3 nucleotide sequence: TGTGCCAGCAGCTTTAGCGAGGTTAGCAATCAGCCCCAGCATTTT. The encoded protein is CASSFSEVSNQPQHF.

V gene TRBV6-5 combines with J gene TRBJ2-7; either TRBD1 or TRBD2 may supply D (6 bases each). Looked up from germline, CDR1 is MNHEY and CDR2 is SVGAGI. This CDR3 is 15 amino acids long. The ends were cut back, 0 bases at V and 3 bases at J, with 12 bases in the middle. This CDR3 reads CASSYSPRGDYEQYF. DNA for the CDR3: TGTGCCAGCAGTTACTCTCCGAGGGGGGACTACGAGCAGTACTTC.

The CDR3 nucleotides are TGTGCCACCTCTCGAGCGGGTTTGACAGGGGACAATCAGCCCCAGCATTTT. It yields the protein CATSRAGLTGDNQPQHF. This chain links TRBV19 with TRBJ1-5, with 8 bases aligning to TRBD1. V dropped 10 bases and J dropped 3; count of bases not matched to a gene: 17. Per the germline V gene, CDR1 is LNHDA and CDR2 is SQIVND (reference sequence). The CDR3 length is 17 residues.

The rearrangement joins TRBV30 to TRBJ2-1, with 11 positions matching TRBD2. V shed 5 bases and J 5 bases; nucleotides not matched to a gene: 5. Germline V gene data show CDR1 as GTSNPN and CDR2 as SVGIG (reference sequence). The CDR3 is 14 residues long. CDR3: CAWSGTSGHNEQFF. DNA for the CDR3: TGTGCCTGGTCCGGGACTAGCGGTCACAATGAGCAGTTCTTC.

V gene TRBV4-2 combines with J gene TRBJ2-2; D unresolved. Trimming took 0 bases from V and 2 from J, leaving 13 bases between them. This CDR3 spans 17 amino acids. Germline V gives CDR1 LGHNA, CDR2 YNFKEQ. The CDR3 sequence: CASSQDPRGHNTGELFF. The CDR3, as DNA: TGTGCCAGCAGCCAAGATCCGCGTGGGCATAACACCGGGGAGCTGTTTTTT.

V and J are TRBV6-1 and TRBJ2-5; D is unresolved. Per the germline V gene, CDR1 is MNHNS and CDR2 is SASEGT. Deletions cut 2 bases from V and 1 base from J, with 5 bases between. The CDR3 has 13 amino acids. CDR3 amino acids: CASSEYSQETQYF. The DNA for the CDR3 is TGTGCCAGCAGTGAATACAGCCAAGAGACCCAGTACTTC.

The chain has TRBV2 and TRBJ1-3, with TRBD1 as a possible D gene (6 bases). The germline gives CDR1 SNHLY, CDR2 FYNNEI. The CDR3 spans 13 residues. V was shortened by 4 bases and J by 4 bases, with 8 bases between the two germline ends. CDR3 in amino acids: CASSGGLGNTIYF. The DNA for the CDR3 is TGTGCCAGCAGTGGGGGGCTAGGAAACACCATATATTTT.

The rearrangement links TRBV19 to TRBJ2-1; 7 positions agree with TRBD2. The ends lost 4 bases at V and 3 bases at J; junction bases unmatched: 12. CDR1 and CDR2 from the germline V gene are LNHDA and SQIVND (reference sequence). The CDR3 covers 17 residues. The CDR3 spells CASSTTWGGSGYNEQFF. DNA of the CDR3: TGTGCCAGTAGTACGACGTGGGGCGGGAGTGGCTACAATGAGCAGTTCTTC.

The CDR3: CASSLTSGSSEQFF. The CDR3 nucleotides are TGTGCCAGCAGCTTAACTAGCGGGAGCTCTGAGCAGTTCTTC. This chain links TRBV7-8 with TRBJ2-1, with 11 bases that match TRBD2. Germline V gene sequence: CDR1 SGHVS, CDR2 FQNEAQ. The CDR3 covers 14 residues. Losses at the gene ends were 2 bases for V and 9 bases for J; bases not matched to a gene: 3.